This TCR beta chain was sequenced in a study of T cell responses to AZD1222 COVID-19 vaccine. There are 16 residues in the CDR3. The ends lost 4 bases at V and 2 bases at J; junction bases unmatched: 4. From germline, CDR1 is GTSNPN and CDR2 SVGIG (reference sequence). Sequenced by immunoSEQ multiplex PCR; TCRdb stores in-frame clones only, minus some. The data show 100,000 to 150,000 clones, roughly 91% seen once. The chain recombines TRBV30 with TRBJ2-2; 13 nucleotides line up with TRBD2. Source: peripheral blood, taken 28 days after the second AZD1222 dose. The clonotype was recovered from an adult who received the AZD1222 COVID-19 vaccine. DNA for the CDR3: TGTGCCTGGACCCGGACTAGCGGGAGAAACACCGGGGAGCTGTTTTTT. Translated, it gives CAWTRTSGRNTGELFF.